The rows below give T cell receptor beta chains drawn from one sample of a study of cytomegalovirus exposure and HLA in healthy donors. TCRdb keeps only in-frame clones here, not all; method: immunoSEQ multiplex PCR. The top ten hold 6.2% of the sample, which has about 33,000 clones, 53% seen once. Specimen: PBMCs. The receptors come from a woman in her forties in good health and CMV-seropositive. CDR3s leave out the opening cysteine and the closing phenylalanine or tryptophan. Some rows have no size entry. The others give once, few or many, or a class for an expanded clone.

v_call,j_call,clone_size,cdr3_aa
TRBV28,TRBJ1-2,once,ASSLYGDRGHGYT
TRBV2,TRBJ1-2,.,ASSDPGTANYGYT
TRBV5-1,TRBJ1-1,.,ASSSHGTGSTEAF
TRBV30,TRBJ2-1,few,AGLRGQGDNEQF
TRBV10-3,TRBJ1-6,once,AITPDRDGSPLH
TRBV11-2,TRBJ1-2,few,ASRPRGLEGYGYT
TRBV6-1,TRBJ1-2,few,ASSEVVSETGYGYT
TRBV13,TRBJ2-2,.,ASSLGLAGVLSGPNTGELF
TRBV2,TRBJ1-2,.,ASSERTGGNYGYT
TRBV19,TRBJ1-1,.,ASSTWAFEAF
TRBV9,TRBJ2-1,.,ASSVVSGGAGEQF
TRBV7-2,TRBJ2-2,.,ASSLVWGRNTGELF
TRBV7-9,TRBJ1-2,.,ASSPGGLNYGYT
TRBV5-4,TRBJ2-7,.,ASSLNRGPEQY
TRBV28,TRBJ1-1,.,ACRGQTEAF
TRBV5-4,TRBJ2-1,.,ASSPGTSGGAYNEQF
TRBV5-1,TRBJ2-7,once,ASSLNSDRAYEQY
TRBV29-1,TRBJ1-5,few,SVVTDLNQPQH
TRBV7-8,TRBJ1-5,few,ASSLEGVHNQPQH
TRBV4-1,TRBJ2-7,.,ASSQVRGAYEQY
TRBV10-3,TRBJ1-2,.,AISVRDTGGYT
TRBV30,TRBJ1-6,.,AWSVGDNIPLH
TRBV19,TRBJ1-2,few,ASSPNRGGGYGYT
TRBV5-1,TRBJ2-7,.,ASSLDLDYEQY
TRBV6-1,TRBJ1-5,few,ASSVGQGGQPQH
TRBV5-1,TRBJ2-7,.,ASSPEVGSEQY
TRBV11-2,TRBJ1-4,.,ASSLGRGRATNEKLF
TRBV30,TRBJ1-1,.,ARTSGMNTEAF
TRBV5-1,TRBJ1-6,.,ASRVGTDDNSPLH
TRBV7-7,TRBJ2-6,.,ASSPVGPPHSGANVLT
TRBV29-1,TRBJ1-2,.,SAWDRGYGYT
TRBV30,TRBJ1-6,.,AWSVSTNRVRSYNSPLH
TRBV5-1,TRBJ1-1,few,ASSGGGARTEAF
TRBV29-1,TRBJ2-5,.,SVRLAGHEGETQY
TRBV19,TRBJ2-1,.,ASSIPAGNEQF
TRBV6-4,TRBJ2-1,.,ASSDSISSGYNEQF
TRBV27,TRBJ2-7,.,ASSFSQQY
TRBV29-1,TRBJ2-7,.,SVGGIFSTYEQY
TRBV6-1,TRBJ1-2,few,ASSEPGRGPLYGYT
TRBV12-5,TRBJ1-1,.,ASGLVQGTEAF
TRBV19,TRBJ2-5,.,ASSIGKKTQY
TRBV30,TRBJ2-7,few,AWSVGWGRSGGSGRHVY
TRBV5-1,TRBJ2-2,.,ASSPGDRGWTGELF
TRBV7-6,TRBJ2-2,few,ASSRTLTGGGSRELF
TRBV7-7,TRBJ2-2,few,ASSYRGRGTGELF
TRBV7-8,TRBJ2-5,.,ASSHDRFQETQY